The 16 T cell receptor beta chains below were found in one sample sequenced in a study of radiotherapy plus CTLA-4 blockade in lung cancer. Profiled with immunoSEQ multiplex PCR; TCRdb holds only in-frame clones, not every one. The profile shows tens of thousands of clones, about 63% of them singletons. The material sequenced was peripheral blood, taken from a patient treated with radiotherapy plus ipilimumab. Receptor source: a human donor with non-small cell lung cancer who had a partial response to radiotherapy plus ipilimumab.

The V and J genes are TRBV5-1 and TRBJ1-5; 8 bases line up with TRBD1. V was pared by 1 base and J by 4 bases, with 4 bases of the junction left unmatched. The CDR3 runs 15 residues. CDR1 and CDR2 from the germline V gene are SGHRS and YFSETQ. The DNA for the CDR3 is TGCGCCAGCAGCTTGAATACAGGGGGGAATCAGCCCCAGCATTTT. The encoded protein is CASSLNTGGNQPQHF.

This clone has a handful of counts. The gene calls are TRBV29-1 and TRBJ2-5; D is undetermined. CDR1 and CDR2 from the germline V gene are SQVTM and ANQGSEA. The CDR3 covers 13 residues. V was trimmed by 0 bases and J by 2 bases, leaving 7 bases between them. The CDR3: CSVEESQQETQYF. In DNA, the CDR3 is TGCAGCGTTGAAGAGTCACAACAAGAGACCCAGTACTTC.

The rearrangement joins TRBV15 to TRBJ2-7; TRBD1 agrees at 8 bases. The CDR3 length is 15 residues. The trim removed 1 base at V and 2 bases at J, leaving 4 bases unmatched. CDR1 is LNHNV and CDR2 is YYDKDF in the germline V gene (reference sequence). The DNA for the CDR3 is TGTGCCACCAGCAGAGCCGGGACAGGACCCTACGAGCAGTACTTC. Protein sequence: CATSRAGTGPYEQYF.

This clone has only a few counts. The chain joins TRBV9 to TRBJ2-2; maybe TRBD2 (6 bases). The germline V gene encodes CDR1 SGDLS and CDR2 YYNGEE. V shed 4 bases and J shed 5 bases, with 18 bases lying between them. This CDR3 is 16 amino acids long. The CDR3 here is CASSPRGGTGTGELFF. CDR3 coding DNA: TGTGCCAGCAGCCCCCGAGGAGGGACGGGGACCGGGGAGCTGTTTTTT.

Remarks on this clone: This same CDR3 is encoded by further DNA sequences in the sample. The V and J genes are TRBV4-1 and TRBJ2-2; 11 positions agree with TRBD1. The V and J ends lost 6 bases and 4 bases, in that order; junction bases with no gene match: 10. The CDR3 totals 17 residues. From germline, CDR1 is MGHRA and CDR2 YSYEKL. In DNA, the CDR3 is TGCGCCAGCAGTCTTGTAGGACAGGGGGCAGGCACCGGGGAGCTGTTTTTT. Protein product: CASSLVGQGAGTGELFF.

The chain couples TRBV11-2 to TRBJ2-3; 10 bases are shared with TRBD2. In germline, CDR1 is SGHAT, CDR2 FQNNGV. The CDR3 is made up of 16 amino acids. V was clipped by 1 base and J by 7 bases; unmatched bases: 8. This CDR3 is CASSLGTSGGVNTQYF. CDR3 nucleotide sequence: TGTGCCAGCAGCTTAGGGACTAGCGGTGGAGTAAATACGCAGTATTTT.

This sequence joins TRBV7-6 and TRBJ2-7; 7 bases agree with TRBD1. CDR1 and CDR2 from the germline V gene are SGHVS and FNYEAQ. The CDR3 is made up of 14 amino acids. V was pared by 3 bases and J by 7 bases, with 9 bases of the junction left unmatched. The CDR3 coding sequence is TGTGCCAGCAGCTTCCGACAGGGTTTGGGTGAGCAGTACTTC. Its translation is CASSFRQGLGEQYF.

The rearrangement links TRBV7-2 to TRBJ1-2, with 8 bases matching TRBD1. Unmatched junction bases numbered 6, after V lost 3 bases and J lost 6 bases. The CDR3 runs to 14 residues. The germline gives CDR1 SGHTA, CDR2 FQGNSA. The chain's CDR3 is CASSFWTGLDGYTF. As DNA, the CDR3 is TGTGCCAGCAGCTTTTGGACAGGGTTGGATGGCTACACCTTC. Based on the CDR3 plus reference TRBV7-2 and TRBJ1-2, the full variable domain is GAGVSQSPSNKVTEKGKDVELRCDPISGHTALYWYRQSLGQGLEFLIYFQGNSAPDKSGLPSDRFSAERTGGSVSTLTIQRTQQEDSAVYLCASSFWTGLDGYTFGSGTRLTVV.

The chain carries TRBV19 and TRBJ2-3, with 7 bases lining up with TRBD1. The CDR3 runs to 16 residues. V lost 1 base and J lost 2; bases outside the gene matches: 6. Germline V lookup: CDR1 LNHDA, CDR2 SQIVND (reference sequence). In DNA, the CDR3 is TGTGCCAGTAGTATAGGTGGGACAGATTTCACAGATACGCAGTATTTT. Its translation is CASSIGGTDFTDTQYF.

The chain couples TRBV6-5 to TRBJ1-5; no clear D. Germline lookup yields CDR1 MNHEY and CDR2 SVGAGI. This CDR3 spans 14 amino acids. V was pared by 5 bases and J by 5 bases, with 13 bases between. CDR3 sequence: CASSPNTQYQPQHF. The CDR3 DNA is TGTGCCAGCAGTCCCAACACGCAGTATCAGCCCCAGCATTTT.

The genes are TRBV5-1 and TRBJ1-6; D is unclear. This CDR3 has 14 residues. V gave up 4 bases and J gave up 7 bases, with 12 bases separating them. Germline V gives CDR1 SGHRS, CDR2 YFSETQ. The DNA of the CDR3 is TGCGCCAGCAGCGTTGCAACAGTCAATTCACCCCTCCACTTT. It specifies CASSVATVNSPLHF.

Worth noting for this clone: The same CDR3 arises from other DNA sequences in this sample as well. The V gene is TRBV30, the J gene TRBJ2-3, with D perhaps TRBD2 (6 bases). The CDR3 loop spans 14 amino acids. Looked up from germline, CDR1 is GTSNPN and CDR2 is SVGIG (reference sequence). V lost 0 bases, J lost 1 base, and 8 bases lay in between. This CDR3 is CAWSVTGGTDTQYF. As DNA, the CDR3 is TGTGCCTGGAGTGTCACGGGGGGCACAGATACGCAGTATTTT.

The chain combines TRBV7-2 with TRBJ2-1; 11 positions match TRBD2. Germline values: CDR1 SGHTA, CDR2 FQGNSA. The J segment lost 6 bases and the V segment lost 4 bases, leaving 5 bases of the junction unmatched. The length of the CDR3 is 15 residues. The CDR3 DNA follows: TGTGCCAGCAGCTATAGCGGGAGGGCTGCCAATGAGCAGTTCTTC. This encodes CASSYSGRAANEQFF.

The sample holds a few counts of this clone. V gene TRBV6-5 combines with J gene TRBJ2-3; possible D gene TRBD2, 6 bases. CDR1 and CDR2 (germline): MNHEY, SVGAGI. V was trimmed by 6 bases and J by 2 bases, leaving 12 bases between them. The CDR3 totals 14 residues. CDR3 bases: TGTGCCAGCAGCACTAGCTCCAACACAGATACGCAGTATTTT. Encoded protein: CASSTSSNTDTQYF.

This clone was detected only a few times. CDR3 loop: CAASTNRIPQNEAFF. In nucleotides, the CDR3 is TGTGCCGCTTCCACGAACAGGATTCCCCAGAATGAAGCTTTCTTT. The rearrangement links TRBV19 to TRBJ1-1, with D possibly TRBD1 on 5 matching bases. Germline CDR1 and CDR2: LNHDA and SQIVND (reference sequence). The CDR3 length is 15 residues. V lost 11 bases and J lost 7, with 26 bases in between. Full variable domain (rest looked up from reference TRBV19 and TRBJ1-1): DGGITQSPKYLFRKEGQNVTLSCEQNLNHDAMYWYRQDPGQGLRLIYYSQIVNDFQKGDIAEGYSVSREKKESFPLTVTSAQKNPTAFYLCAASTNRIPQNEAFFGQGTRLTVV.

The chain is built from TRBV7-9 and TRBJ2-3; 7 bases match TRBD1. The CDR3 is 13 residues long. Germline V CDR1 and CDR2: SEHNR, FQNEAQ (reference sequence). Unmatched junction bases numbered 6, after V lost 10 bases and J lost 2 bases. CDR3 residues: CATTGVYTDTQYF. In DNA form, the CDR3 reads TGTGCCACCACAGGGGTTTACACAGATACGCAGTATTTT.